This TCR beta chain was profiled in a study of shared clonotypes between healthy human individuals. Findings and limits, study-wide: A generally larger estimated richness was seen in naive subsets than in memory subsets.

This clone has more than one count but fewer than ten. As yet, its antigen is unknown. Germline assignment: CDR1 MGHRA and CDR2 YSYEKL. This CDR3 contains 17 residues. V lost 1 base and J 0 bases, leaving 13 bases between the germline ends. Only in-frame clones appear in the TCRdb table, and some are missing; sequencing was by immunoSEQ multiplex PCR. The repertoire holds around 720,000 clones, with 60% to 75% as singletons. The clonotype was recovered from a woman aged 30 to 39 in good health. This sequence joins TRBV4-1 and TRBJ1-5; no clear D gene. The sequenced sample was memory CD4+ T cells sorted from blood. Subset noted: CD45RA-negative fraction. In DNA form, the CDR3 reads TGCGCCAGCAGCCAAGGCGTACGGCTTGATAGCAATCAGCCCCAGCATTTT. This codes for CASSQGVRLDSNQPQHF.